This T cell receptor beta chain appears in the sequencing data of a study of Ad26.COV2.S vaccination and SARS-CoV-2 variants. This clone has more than one count but fewer than ten. Treatment noted: some 20 received Ad26.COV2.S at low or high dose, single or two shots; about 5 received placebo; per-sample allocation not given. Samples came from day 63 after the first vaccine or placebo injection. The method was immunoSEQ multiplex PCR; TCRdb's version includes in-frame clones alone and lacks a portion of them. Of about 350,000 clones listed, about 85% are singletons. This TCR came from a person aged 18 to 65 who received the Ad26.COV2.S COVID-19 vaccine or a placebo. This specimen consisted of peripheral blood, obtained in a trial of Ad26.COV2.S vaccine versus placebo.

The CDR3 here is CASSWDGEKLFF. CDR3 nucleotide sequence: TGTGCCAGCAGCTGGGACGGCGAAAAACTGTTTTTT. The chain employs TRBV11-2 and TRBJ1-4; possibly TRBD1 for D (5 bases). V lost 4 bases and J lost 8, with 8 bases in between. This CDR3 is 12 amino acids long. Germline CDR1 SGHAT, CDR2 FQNNGV.